Below, one TCR beta chain is given with its context. Its matching antigen is unknown. V was pared by 5 bases and J by 3 bases, with 7 bases between. CDR1 SGHTA and CDR2 FQGNSA come from the germline V gene. The CDR3 consists of 12 residues. These data come from a study of vaccination and CD4 T cells after COVID-19. Scientists ran DNA taken from cultured CD4+ T cells through the Oncomine TCR Beta short-read assay for sequencing. Genomic DNA was drawn out of CD4+ T cells grown in culture. TCRdb redid the calling of the PCR reads with MiXCR, one entry per CDR3 protein. This table holds some 20,000 distinct CDR3 sequences, roughly 70% found once. The treatment was: approximately 9-day PBMC culture with coronavirus spike peptide pools or control peptides (ViraFEST assay).

Sequenced: CD4+ T cells from blood, cultured in vitro. The J gene is TRBJ1-1, the V gene TRBV7-2; D is unresolved. This clonotype was sampled from a human donor who had recovered from COVID-19. CDR3 loop: CASSPWDTEAFF. The CDR3 DNA reads TGTGCCAGCAGCCCCTGGGACACTGAAGCTTTCTTT.